The 28 T cell receptor beta chains presented below share a single source sample, sequenced in a study of CD8 T cells in Susac syndrome. Random hexamers were used to reverse transcribe the RNA input (about 0.5 to 1 ug). TCRdb redid the calling of the immunoSEQ multiplex PCR reads with MiXCR, one entry per CDR3 protein. The sample lists approximately 160,000 distinct CDR3 sequences; roughly 95% were seen once. The specimen was CD4+ T cells from PBMCs. The receptors originated from a human donor with Susac syndrome.

CDR3 amino acids: CASKVNLAGNTIYF. The DNA of the CDR3 is TGTGCCAGCAAAGTAAACCTCGCTGGAAACACCATATATTTT. The V call is TRBV6-5, the J call TRBJ1-3, with D unresolved. Trimming took off 7 bases at V and 2 bases at J, with 12 bases between the two ends. The germline V gene encodes CDR1 MNHEY and CDR2 SVGAGI. The CDR3 has 14 residues.

The chain uses TRBV27 and TRBJ2-1; the D gene is possibly TRBD2 (6 bases). This CDR3 contains 15 residues. The germline gives CDR1 MNHEY, CDR2 SMNVEV (reference sequence). Trimming pared 5 bases from V and 6 bases from J, leaving 17 bases between. CDR3 coding DNA: TGTGCCAGCAGTCTACTAAGGACTACGGGCAATGAGCAGTTCTTC. Amino acids: CASSLLRTTGNEQFF.

The chain employs TRBV7-2 and TRBJ2-1, with D unclear. This CDR3 comprises 17 residues. The germline gives CDR1 SGHTA, CDR2 FQGNSA. V lost 1 base, J lost 0 bases, and 13 bases lay in between. CDR3 sequence: CASSLERLLGSYNEQFF. The CDR3 nucleotides are TGTGCCAGCAGCTTAGAGCGACTCCTCGGCTCCTACAATGAGCAGTTCTTC.

This clonotype has a single count. The chain carries TRBV30 and TRBJ1-1; 7 bases agree with TRBD1. The CDR3 consists of 14 residues. The trim removed 5 bases at V and 1 base at J, leaving 7 bases unmatched. Germline V gene data show CDR1 as GTSNPN and CDR2 as SVGIG (reference sequence). The CDR3 DNA reads TGTGCCTGGGGGCAGGGGGGAGCGAACACTGAAGCTTTCTTT. Amino acid sequence: CAWGQGGANTEAFF.

V is TRBV29-1 and J is TRBJ1-1; maybe TRBD1 (6 bases). Germline V gives CDR1 SQVTM, CDR2 ANQGSEA. CDR3 length: 13 amino acids. V was pared by 6 bases and J by 3 bases, with 14 bases between. The CDR3 region is CSVLGGGHTEAFF. DNA for the CDR3: TGCAGCGTGCTTGGGGGGGGGCACACTGAAGCTTTCTTT.

V gene TRBV6-6 combines with J gene TRBJ2-7, with 10 bases matching TRBD1. The CDR3 covers 12 residues. Trimming removed 4 bases from V and 8 bases from J; junction bases left unmatched: 2. Per the germline V gene, CDR1 is MNHNY and CDR2 is SVGAGI (reference sequence). CDR3 nucleotides: TGTGCCAGCAGTTGGGACAGGGGACAGCAGTACTTC. This translates into CASSWDRGQQYF.

This chain uses TRBV20-1 with TRBJ1-6, with 8 bases aligning to TRBD1. V was pared by 1 base and J by 10 bases, with 9 bases of the junction left unmatched. Germline CDR1 reads DFQATT; CDR2 reads SNEGSKA (reference sequence). This CDR3 is 15 amino acids long. The CDR3 nucleotides are TGCAGTGCTAGAGTAGGAACAGGGGGGCAATCACCCCTCCACTTT. It yields the protein CSARVGTGGQSPLHF.

The rearrangement joins TRBV2 to TRBJ2-5; D is unresolved. Germline V lookup: CDR1 SNHLY, CDR2 FYNNEI. The CDR3 extends over 11 amino acids. V was cut by 3 bases and J by 5 bases, with 4 bases left in between. The CDR3 loop reads CASSDLETQYF. DNA of the CDR3: TGTGCCAGCAGTGACCTGGAGACCCAGTACTTC.

V and J are TRBV6-6 and TRBJ2-1; D is perhaps TRBD1 or TRBD2 (5 bases each). The CDR3 runs to 13 residues. From germline, CDR1 is MNHNY and CDR2 SVGAGI (reference sequence). The V gene lost 7 bases and the J gene lost 6 bases, with 13 bases spanning the gap. CDR3: CASIRTGTNEQFF. The CDR3 DNA follows: TGTGCCAGCATACGGACCGGGACCAATGAGCAGTTCTTC.

This rearrangement joins TRBV11-3 to TRBJ2-3, with D hard to call. The CDR3 runs 14 residues. Germline V CDR1 and CDR2: SGHNT, YENEEA. The germline V and J ends were trimmed by 5 bases and 2 bases, with 11 bases remaining between them. CDR3 bases: TGTGCCAGCAGCGATCAACCAAACACAGATACGCAGTATTTT. Amino acid sequence: CASSDQPNTDTQYF.

The chain employs TRBV4-3 and TRBJ2-6, with no clear D. CDR3 length: 15 amino acids. V dropped 4 bases and J dropped 4 bases, with 11 bases sitting between them. The germline V gene has CDR1 LGHNA and CDR2 YSLEER. The chain's CDR3 is CASSRQVGGANVLTF. In DNA form, the CDR3 reads TGCGCCAGCAGCCGCCAGGTGGGAGGGGCCAACGTCCTGACTTTC.

The chain has TRBV29-1 and TRBJ2-6; 7 nucleotides align to TRBD1. CDR3 size: 14 residues. Per the germline V gene, CDR1 is SQVTM and CDR2 is ANQGSEA. With V trimmed by 7 bases and J by 2 bases, 5 bases remained unmatched. CDR3 amino acids: CSGATGTGANVLTF. The CDR3 nucleotides are TGCAGCGGGGCGACAGGGACTGGGGCCAACGTCCTGACTTTC.

V is TRBV28 and J is TRBJ2-2; possible D gene TRBD2, 6 bases. The CDR3 length is 16 residues. Germline CDR1 reads MDHEN; CDR2 reads SYDVKM. Trimming took 4 bases from V and 1 from J, leaving 13 bases between them. CDR3 DNA sequence: TGTGCCAGCAGTTCCTCAGAAGCGGGGAACACCGGGGAGCTGTTTTTT. This sequence encodes CASSSSEAGNTGELFF.

The rearrangement uses TRBV30 and TRBJ1-1; no clear D. Between the trimmed V and J ends, which lost 0 bases and 5 bases, there was a span of 13 bases. CDR1 and CDR2 from the germline V gene are GTSNPN and SVGIG (reference sequence). CDR3 length: 14 residues. CDR3 amino acids: CAWSVGPLGTEAFF. The CDR3 bases are TGTGCCTGGAGTGTAGGTCCGCTGGGGACTGAAGCTTTCTTT. The variable domain in full, with the rest retrieved from reference TRBV30 and TRBJ1-1, is SQTIHQWPATLVQPVGSPLSLECTVEGTSNPNLYWYRQAAGRGLQLLFYSVGIGQISSEVPQNLSASRPQDRQFILSSKKLLLSDSGFYLCAWSVGPLGTEAFFGQGTRLTVV.

The chain carries TRBV5-1 and TRBJ2-1, with TRBD2 identical over 8 bases. The CDR3 has 18 amino acids. With V trimmed by 3 bases and J by 2 bases, 13 bases remained unmatched. CDR1 is SGHRS and CDR2 is YFSETQ in the germline V gene. Written as DNA, the CDR3 is TGCGCCAGCAGCTCCCGCCAGGGCGGGGGGACTCCCTACAATGAGCAGTTCTTC. This encodes CASSSRQGGGTPYNEQFF.

This clonotype was seen only once. This chain joins TRBV5-1 and TRBJ1-2; D is perhaps TRBD1 (6 bases). The germline CDR1 and CDR2 sequences are SGHRS and YFSETQ. CDR3 length equals 13 residues. The ends were cut back, 0 bases at V and 8 bases at J, with 11 bases in the middle. The CDR3 sequence is CASSLEQGRGYTF. In DNA form, the CDR3 reads TGCGCCAGCAGCTTGGAGCAGGGGAGAGGCTACACCTTC.

The chain links TRBV6-5 to TRBJ1-5, with 7 bases aligning to TRBD1. Germline V gene lookup returns CDR1 MNHEY and CDR2 SVGAGI. V lost 10 bases and J lost 1; bases outside the gene matches: 4. The CDR3 consists of 13 residues. The CDR3 DNA is TGTGCCACCCAGACAGGGAGCAATCAGCCCCAGCATTTT. Translated, it gives CATQTGSNQPQHF.

For the CDR3, the DNA is TGTGCCAGCAATAGGGGAAAGGGGGAGCTGTTTTTT. It is translated as CASNRGKGELFF. The chain recombines TRBV28 with TRBJ2-2, with D possibly being TRBD1 (5 bases). V shed 7 bases and J shed 8 bases, with 11 bases lying between them. Germline-derived CDR1 and CDR2 are MDHEN and SYDVKM. The length of the CDR3 is 12 residues.

This clonotype was detected once. This chain joins TRBV20-1 and TRBJ1-1; D is ambiguous. Trimming pared 6 bases from V and 1 base from J, leaving 9 bases between. Germline V lookup: CDR1 DFQATT, CDR2 SNEGSKA (reference sequence). The CDR3 runs 12 residues. This chain's CDR3 is CSAPRENTEAFF. CDR3 nucleotides: TGCAGTGCCCCCCGCGAGAACACTGAAGCTTTCTTT.

In nucleotides, the CDR3 is TGTGCCAGCAGTTCGCGGTCTGGGGCCTACAATGAGCAGTTCTTC. Translated: CASSSRSGAYNEQFF. The chain combines TRBV6-2 or TRBV6-3 with TRBJ2-1; D is uncertain. This CDR3 comprises 15 residues. CDR1 and CDR2 from the germline V gene are MNHEY and SVGEGT. V lost 4 bases to trimming and J lost 2 bases, with 12 bases between them.

The V call is TRBV9, the J call TRBJ2-1, with D tentatively TRBD1 (6 bases). From germline, CDR1 is SGDLS and CDR2 YYNGEE. The CDR3 has 15 amino acids. V lost 0 bases and J 2 bases, leaving 9 bases between the germline ends. CDR3 region: CASSVGGLTYNEQFF. CDR3 DNA: TGTGCCAGCAGCGTAGGGGGGCTGACCTACAATGAGCAGTTCTTC.

The chain has TRBV29-1 and TRBJ2-1; D ambiguous. Between the trimmed V and J ends, which lost 4 bases and 2 bases, there was a span of 12 bases. Per the germline V gene, CDR1 is SQVTM and CDR2 is ANQGSEA. The CDR3 consists of 14 residues. The DNA for the CDR3 is TGCAGCGTTGGTTTGGTTCTAACCTACAATGAGCAGTTCTTC. This gives the protein CSVGLVLTYNEQFF.

The rearrangement uses TRBV4-1 and TRBJ2-6; D is unclear. Deletions cut 0 bases from V and 2 bases from J, with 17 bases between. The CDR3 contains 19 residues. The V gene's germline CDR1 is MGHRA and CDR2 YSYEKL. The CDR3 reads CASSQDYLRTSTGANVLTF. The CDR3 DNA sequence: TGCGCCAGCAGCCAAGATTATTTGAGGACGTCTACTGGGGCCAACGTCCTGACTTTC.

This clonotype was counted once. The V and J genes are TRBV20-1 and TRBJ2-1; D is possibly TRBD1 or TRBD2 (5 bases each). There are 15 residues in the CDR3. CDR1 and CDR2 from the germline V gene are DFQATT and SNEGSKA (reference sequence). V was trimmed by 6 bases and J by 5 bases, leaving 20 bases between them. The CDR3 region has the DNA TGCAGTGCCCCGGGCCCTTGGGGGATCGACAATGAGCAGTTCTTC. Protein product: CSAPGPWGIDNEQFF.

V gene TRBV2 combines with J gene TRBJ1-2; D ambiguous. Germline lookup yields CDR1 SNHLY and CDR2 FYNNEI. The V end was cut by 6 bases, the J end by 4 bases, with 9 bases between. CDR3 length: 12 residues. The CDR3 region is CASRAGSYGYTF. The CDR3 nucleotides are TGTGCCAGCAGAGCCGGGAGCTATGGCTACACCTTC.

The J gene is TRBJ1-5, the V gene TRBV30, with TRBD1 matching 7 bases. The CDR3 runs 14 residues. Germline V gene lookup returns CDR1 GTSNPN and CDR2 SVGIG (reference sequence). Trimming removed 2 bases from V and 7 bases from J; junction bases left unmatched: 8. The DNA of the CDR3 is TGTGCCTGGAGTCATACAGGGGAACGACAGCCCCAGCATTTT. Residues: CAWSHTGERQPQHF.

V gene TRBV6-5 combines with J gene TRBJ2-7, with D possibly matching TRBD1 (5 bases). The CDR3 extends over 12 amino acids. Germline V lookup: CDR1 MNHEY, CDR2 SVGAGI. Trimming pared 4 bases from V and 3 bases from J, leaving 7 bases between. CDR3 bases: TGTGCCAGCAGTTTCAGGGTCTACGAGCAGTACGTC. Translation gives CASSFRVYEQYV.

This chain links TRBV28 with TRBJ2-6, with D hard to call. Germline V gene data show CDR1 as MDHEN and CDR2 as SYDVKM. V was pared by 6 bases and J by 1 base, with 10 bases between. CDR3 size: 15 residues. CDR3 DNA: TGTGCCAGCAGAACCGATGGTTCTGGGGCCAACGTCCTGACTTTC. This codes for CASRTDGSGANVLTF.